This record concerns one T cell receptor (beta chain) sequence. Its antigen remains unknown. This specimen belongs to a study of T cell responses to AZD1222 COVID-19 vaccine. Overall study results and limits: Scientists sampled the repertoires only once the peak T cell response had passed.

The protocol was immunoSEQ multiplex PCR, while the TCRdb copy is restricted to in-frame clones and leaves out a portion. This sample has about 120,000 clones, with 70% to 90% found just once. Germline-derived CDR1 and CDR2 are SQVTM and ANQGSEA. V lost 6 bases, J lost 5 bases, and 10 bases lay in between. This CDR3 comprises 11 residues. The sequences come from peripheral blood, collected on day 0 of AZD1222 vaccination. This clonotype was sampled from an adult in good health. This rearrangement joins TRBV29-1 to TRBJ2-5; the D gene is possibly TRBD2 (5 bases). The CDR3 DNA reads TGCAGCGTCTTAAGAGGGGAGACCCAGTACTTC. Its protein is CSVLRGETQYF.